One TCR beta chain is described in this entry. A much bigger clone sits one base away, suggesting this may be a read error. Time point denoted: pretreatment peripheral blood. Pretreatment and on-treatment samples were taken, numbering 1 to 8 per patient. Repertoires were generated with immunoSEQ multiplex PCR, while TCRdb's copy carries only in-frame clones and drops some. The sample carries around 33,000 clones, roughly four fifths recorded once. This entry comes from a study of PD-L1 blockade in urothelial cancer. The overall study: Male patients with bladder-origin urothelial cancer numbered about nine tenths of the roughly 29. When blood samples were assessed, the median T cell count was approximately 140,000. Blood underwent analysis 3 weeks (second dose) and 6 weeks after treatment began.

V lost 1 base and J lost 1, with 4 bases in between. Germline lookup yields CDR1 SGHVS and CDR2 FQNEAQ. The length of the CDR3 is 13 residues. This sequence was found in a man aged 55 to 69 with urothelial cancer. V gene TRBV7-8 combines with J gene TRBJ1-1; unclear D gene. The sequencing used PBMCs, collected around atezolizumab (anti-PD-L1) treatment. The CDR3 DNA is TGTGCCAGCAGCTTAGGACAGAACACTGAAGCTTTCTTT. Amino acid sequence: CASSLGQNTEAFF.